This passage covers 7 T cell receptor beta chains from one sample sequenced in a study of graft-versus-host responses after intestinal transplantation. Produced via immunoSEQ multiplex PCR; TCRdb's table is partial and in-frame only. The table has fewer than 120,000 clones, roughly 93% seen once. These receptors have no identified antigens. This sample comprised unstimulated CD8+ T cells sorted from spleen or lymph node cells, obtained before intestinal transplant. The receptor set was obtained from a human donor who received an intestinal transplant.

The V gene is TRBV7-9, the J gene TRBJ2-5; D call uncertain. Germline lookup yields CDR1 SEHNR and CDR2 FQNEAQ (reference sequence). V was cut by 1 base and J by 5 bases, with 14 bases left in between. The CDR3 consists of 15 residues. This CDR3 is CASSLVSGAGETQYF. The CDR3 DNA follows: TGTGCCAGCAGCTTAGTGTCAGGTGCCGGGGAGACCCAGTACTTC.

The CDR3 DNA reads as TGTGCCAGCAGCCCCGCTGCACTAGCGGGGCAACACTACGAGCAGTACTTC. Its protein is CASSPAALAGQHYEQYF. The rearrangement links TRBV9 to TRBJ2-7; TRBD2 matches at 10 bases. The CDR3 totals 17 residues. The germline V gene encodes CDR1 SGDLS and CDR2 YYNGEE. Losses at the gene ends were 4 bases for V and 3 bases for J; bases not matched to a gene: 13.

The chain uses TRBV9 and TRBJ1-1; D not certain. CDR1 and CDR2 (germline): SGDLS, YYNGEE. The CDR3 length is 14 residues. Trimming cost V 4 bases and J 1 base, with 11 bases left between them. For the CDR3, the DNA is TGTGCCAGCAGCTTAGGACGGCAGAACACTGAAGCTTTCTTT. Protein product: CASSLGRQNTEAFF.

The V and J genes are TRBV9 and TRBJ2-2; D gene unclear. From germline, CDR1 is SGDLS and CDR2 YYNGEE. Deletions cut 0 bases from V and 1 base from J, with 4 bases between. The CDR3 has 14 residues. DNA for the CDR3: TGTGCCAGCAGCGTAGAAGGGAACACCGGGGAGCTGTTTTTT. Translation: CASSVEGNTGELFF.

A few counts support this clone. This chain joins TRBV28 and TRBJ2-2; D possibly corresponds to TRBD2 (5 bases). V was pared by 4 bases and J by 7 bases, with 10 bases between. CDR1 MDHEN and CDR2 SYDVKM come from the germline V gene. The CDR3 is 13 amino acids. CDR3 protein: CASSYSSGGELFF. For the CDR3, the DNA is TGTGCCAGCAGTTATTCGAGCGGCGGGGAGCTGTTTTTT.

The chain joins TRBV7-9 to TRBJ1-1; D is ambiguous. V lost 11 bases and J 0 bases, leaving 13 bases between the germline ends. Germline V gene sequence: CDR1 SEHNR, CDR2 FQNEAQ (reference sequence). The CDR3 spans 13 residues. The CDR3 protein is CALRADLNTEAFF. The CDR3 DNA follows: TGTGCCCTGAGGGCAGATTTGAACACTGAAGCTTTCTTT.

The V call is TRBV14, the J call TRBJ2-7; the D call may be TRBD1 or TRBD2 (5 bases each). CDR1 is SGHDN, CDR2 FVKESK, per germline. CDR3 length: 17 amino acids. V lost 1 base and J lost 3, with 19 bases in between. This CDR3 is CASSQGGPPSGDYEQYF. For the CDR3, the DNA is TGTGCCAGCAGCCAAGGGGGCCCACCATCCGGGGACTACGAGCAGTACTTC.